Listed below are T cell receptor beta chains from one sample, sequenced in a study of beta chain features in type 1 diabetes. Clones were sequenced by immunoSEQ multiplex PCR, and TCRdb holds only the in-frame ones, with some missing. The table includes 680,000 or so clones, roughly 13% detected once. Sequencing was done on a sample of naive CD4+ T cells from blood. The receptors were gathered from a man younger than 35 with type 1 diabetes. The CDR3 runs from the conserved cysteine through the conserved F or W. D genes are given only for firm matches. Clone size is given for some rows only: seen once, a few or many times, or a class if the clone is expanded.

.	TRBV29-1	few	TRBJ1-2	CSVTRGETRGRGYTF	TGCAGCGTAACGCGGGGGGAAACAAGAGGTCGAGGCTACACCTTC
TRBD1	TRBV14	.	TRBJ1-6	CASSLGQGVGSPLHF	TGTGCCAGCAGCCTGGGACAGGGGGTGGGTTCACCCCTCCACTTT
.	TRBV7-2	.	TRBJ2-1	CASSLVAREHEQFF	TGTGCCAGCAGCTTAGTGGCTAGGGAACATGAGCAGTTCTTC
.	TRBV9	few	TRBJ2-1	CASSVAISSYNEQFF	TGTGCCAGCAGCGTAGCTATTAGCTCCTACAATGAGCAGTTCTTC
TRBD2	TRBV7-9	few	TRBJ2-7	CASSLVALAGTYEQYF	TGTGCCAGCAGCTTAGTCGCGCTAGCGGGGACCTACGAGCAGTACTTC
.	TRBV25-1	few	TRBJ1-2	CASSDQMTGIGYTF	TGTGCCAGCAGTGATCAGATGACAGGAATCGGCTACACCTTC
.	TRBV30	many	TRBJ2-7	CAWQGTYEQYF	TGTGCCTGGCAGGGGACCTACGAGCAGTACTTC
.	TRBV27	.	TRBJ1-2	CASREGLHYGYTF	TGTGCCAGCCGGGAGGGCCTACACTATGGCTACACCTTC
.	TRBV6-5	.	TRBJ1-1	CASSLGTPNTEAFF	TGTGCCAGCAGTCTTGGGACACCGAACACTGAAGCTTTCTTT
.	TRBV7-3	.	TRBJ2-3	CASSQTGANTQYF	TGTGCCAGCAGCCAAACCGGGGCGAATACGCAGTATTTT
.	TRBV11-2	few	TRBJ1-1	CASSLISNTEAFF	TGTGCCAGCAGCTTAATCTCGAACACTGAAGCTTTCTTT
.	TRBV30	.	TRBJ2-7	CAWSGRLGGLYEQYF	TGTGCCTGGAGTGGACGTCTTGGGGGGCTGTACGAGCAGTACTTC
.	TRBV6-6	few	TRBJ2-7	CASRAGQGEQYF	TGTGCCAGCAGGGCAGGGCAAGGCGAGCAGTACTTC
.	TRBV10-3	.	TRBJ1-1	CAISEGPSSRAEAFF	TGTGCCATCAGTGAGGGTCCATCCTCCCGGGCTGAAGCTTTCTTT
.	TRBV29-1	.	TRBJ1-4	CSGFDNEKLFF	TGCAGCGGCTTTGATAATGAAAAACTGTTTTTT
TRBD1	TRBV5-1	few	TRBJ2-7	CASSSGTGTYEQYF	TGCGCCAGCAGCTCCGGGACAGGGACCTACGAGCAGTACTTC
.	TRBV15	few	TRBJ1-2	CATSGPGRPNTF	TGTGCCACCAGCGGACCGGGACGGCCCAACACCTTC
.	TRBV10-3	.	TRBJ1-2	CAISDDRGEGGYTF	TGTGCCATCAGTGATGATAGGGGAGAAGGTGGCTACACCTTC
.	TRBV14	.	TRBJ2-1	CASSQSGTTYNEQFF	TGTGCCAGCAGCCAATCAGGGACCACTTACAATGAGCAGTTCTTC
TRBD1	TRBV7-9	few	TRBJ2-1	CASSPWTGQGNEQFF	TGTGCCAGCAGCCCCTGGACAGGGCAGGGCAATGAGCAGTTCTTC
TRBD1	TRBV28	.	TRBJ2-1	CASSPLDRVDEQFF	TGTGCCAGCAGTCCCTTGGACAGGGTGGATGAGCAGTTCTTC
.	TRBV11-1	few	TRBJ1-2	CASSLTQLYGYTF	TGTGCCAGCAGCTTAACCCAACTCTATGGCTACACCTTC
.	TRBV4-1	few	TRBJ1-1	CASSQASDSHTEAFF	TGCGCCAGCAGCCAAGCGTCCGACTCGCACACTGAAGCTTTCTTT
.	TRBV7-9	.	TRBJ2-1	CASSTLPLGGGYEQFF	TGTGCCAGCAGCACCCTCCCCCTTGGAGGGGGTTATGAGCAGTTCTTC
.	TRBV6-6	few	TRBJ2-3	CASSDRLITDTQYF	TGTGCCAGCTCTGACAGGCTCATCACAGATACGCAGTATTTT
TRBD1	TRBV7-3	.	TRBJ2-7	CASSSQPGGRYEQYF	TGTGCCAGCAGCTCCCAGCCAGGGGGTCGCTACGAGCAGTACTTC
.	TRBV2	few	TRBJ1-6	CASRLDGGNSPLHF	TGTGCCAGCAGGTTGGACGGAGGGAATTCACCCCTCCACTTT
TRBD1	TRBV29-1	.	TRBJ1-3	CSVETGAVGNTIYF	TGCAGCGTTGAAACAGGGGCAGTTGGAAACACCATATATTTT